The sequence of this T cell receptor (beta chain) was determined in a study of vaccination effects on CD4 cells after COVID-19 (dated by TCRdb to between 2020 and 2023). At the level of the whole study: To identify antigen-specific CD4+ T cell clonotypes by their expansion, the ViraFEST assay first stimulated PBMC with viral peptide pools and then applied TCR sequencing. Two doses of either the BNT162b2 or the mRNA-1273 mRNA SARS-CoV-2 vaccine were administered to participants. A total of some eleven COVID-19 convalescent patients and a handful of SARS-CoV-2-naive healthy vaccine recipients were included in the full study. Two million PBMC per well were cultured in IMDM with about 5.1% human AB serum, 10 IU/ml IL-2 and gentamicin, plus 10 ug/ml peptides. In both COVID-19 convalescent patients and infection-naive vaccine recipients, the study compared SARS-CoV-2 spike-specific CD4+ TCR repertoires from before mRNA vaccination with those from after it. The Oncomine TCR Beta short-read assay on an Illumina iSeq 100 was used to sequence cultures from other donors in the study.

Study-level results and caveats: Among healthy vaccine recipients, nearly all vaccine-induced clones were SARS-CoV-2 mono-reactive, and just 1 of 255 was cross-reactive with common cold coronaviruses. Marked clonal contraction was observed in both infection-induced and vaccine-induced clones at late post-vaccination timepoints, consistent with waning T cell responses. Only a small number of convalescent patients were included, and no early post-infection timepoints were available, which limited the study.

Library preparation used the immunoSEQ multiplex PCR assay. DNA from the cultured and isolated CD4+ T cells underwent TCR beta CDR3 sequencing. The source study handled its data this way. The analysis removed non-productive TCR sequences, trimmed reads to the CDR3 region, and retained only CDR3s that were 7 or more amino acids long. Antigen-specific clonotypes were identified using the MANAFEST web app by comparison of expansion in peptide wells against reference cultures. Positive clones required FDR<0.05 expansion versus reference and all other wells, odds ratio above 5, and frequency above 0.1% in two replicate wells. A clonotype was called cross-reactive if it was significantly expanded both in SARS-CoV-2 spike wells and in at least one common cold coronavirus spike condition. Levenshtein distance calculated with the stringdist R package was used to assess CDR3 similarity, and unrooted trees were constructed with ape in R 3.6.1. Imported from immuneACCESS, the table was reduced by TCRdb to in-frame sequences with V and J called. These copies leave out some clones; in studies compared against another copy, an unresolved V gene accounts for under half, and the cause of the remainder is not known. The D gene and trimming were derived from the DNA, and the V and J assignments and clone size from that table. This sample holds 25,000 to 30,000 clones; more than 55% were observed only once. In total, the top ten clones hold 9% to 10% of the sample.

Of note for this clone: What antigen it recognizes has not been identified. The input lacks base qualities; no much larger clone sits a single base away.

After roughly 11 days of culture, CD4+ T cells were isolated with the EasySep CD4+ T cell isolation kit. Negative nucleocapsid antibody results before and after vaccination confirmed that the healthy vaccine recipients had no prior SARS-CoV-2 infection. Half of the culture medium was replaced with fresh IL-2-containing medium on days 3 and 7. Each peptide stimulation condition was cultured in triplicate wells unless otherwise noted. Using Ficoll-Paque Plus gradient centrifugation, PBMC were separated from whole blood and then either used fresh or cryopreserved at -140C. The QIAamp micro DNA kit was used to extract genomic DNA from the cultured CD4+ T cells. CDR1 SGHRS and CDR2 YFSETQ were looked up in the germline V gene. V is cut back by 4 bases and J by 4 bases, with 3 bases in the junction unmatched. The CDR3 goes from the cysteine to the phenylalanine over 13 residues. The kept DNA is CDR3 alone, 39 bases in frame from the first base.

The chain links TRBV5-1 with TRBJ2-3, with TRBD2 identical over 7 junction bases. This TCR was sampled from a human donor who received a COVID-19 vaccine. The sequencing used CD4+ T cells from PBMCs cultured without peptide, collected before COVID-19 vaccination. The CDR3 is CASSTGGSDTQYF. DNA sequence: TGCGCCAGCAGCACGGGAGGTTCAGATACGCAGTATTTT.